The TCR beta chain under discussion was sequenced for a study of T cells in Graves' hyperthyroidism and ophthalmopathy. General study results and limits: Most expanded thyroid clonotypes above 0.001 also appeared in blood.

From RNA transcripts, TCR beta CDR3 regions were amplified. The TCR CDR3 first-round RT-PCR relied on the HTBI primer set. TCRdb reprocessed the multiplex PCR reads via MiXCR and lists one record per CDR3 protein. The sample yields 500,000 to 550,000 distinct CDR3 sequences, just under 20% seen once. This clonotype was seen only a few times. The target antigen is unknown. V was clipped by 3 bases and J by 0 bases, with 16 bases between them. Germline CDR1 reads DFQATT; CDR2 reads SNEGSKA (reference sequence). The CDR3 sequence is 16 residues long. The rearrangement uses TRBV20-1 and TRBJ2-3; possible D gene TRBD1, 5 bases. Input material: blood. The TCR originated in a man aged 40-55 years with Graves' ophthalmopathy. The CDR3: CSASGAHSQSTDTQYF. The CDR3 DNA sequence: TGCAGTGCTAGTGGGGCGCATTCTCAAAGCACAGATACGCAGTATTTT.